This T cell receptor (beta chain) comes out of a study of CD8+ T cells in alopecia areata. Study-wide context: Among treated patients, oral tofacitinib was administered at 5 to 10 mg twice daily.

This clone was recorded a few times. No antigen is known for it. Overall study findings and caveats: Many expanded lesional clones persisted during tofacitinib (in both scalp and blood).

cDNA prepared by RNA extraction and subsequent reverse transcription served as the template for sequencing. Assay used: immunoSEQ multiplex PCR; TCRdb lists only in-frame clones, some missing. The table lists more than 110,000 clones, about 56% of them singletons. Looked up from germline, CDR1 is ENHRY and CDR2 is SYGVKD. CDR3 size: 13 residues. V lost 2 bases to trimming and J lost 8 bases, with 10 bases between them. Sample treatment: oral pan-JAK inhibitor, 5-10 mg twice daily. Lesional scalp punch biopsies and peripheral blood were collected from alopecia areata patients. PBMCs served as the source from which CD4+ and CD8+ T cells were sorted.

V is TRBV10-3 and J is TRBJ2-1; possibly TRBD1 for D (6 bases). The sequence was obtained from a human donor with alopecia areata. Sequenced material: CD8+ T cells sorted from blood, taken at week 4, from a patient treated with tofacitinib. The CDR3 spells CAISEDRTDEQFF. DNA of the CDR3: TGTGCCATCAGTGAGGACAGGACGGATGAGCAGTTCTTC.